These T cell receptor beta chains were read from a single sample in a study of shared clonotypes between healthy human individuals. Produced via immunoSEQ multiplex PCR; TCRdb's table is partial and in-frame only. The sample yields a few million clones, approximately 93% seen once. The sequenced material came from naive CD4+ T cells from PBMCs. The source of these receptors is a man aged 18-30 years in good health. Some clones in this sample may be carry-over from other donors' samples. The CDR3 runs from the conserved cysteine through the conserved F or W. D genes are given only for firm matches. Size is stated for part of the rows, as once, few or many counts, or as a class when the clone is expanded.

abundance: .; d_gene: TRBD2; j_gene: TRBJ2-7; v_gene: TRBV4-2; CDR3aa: CASSPLLAASYEQYF; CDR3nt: TGTGCCAGCAGCCCCCTCCTAGCGGCCTCCTACGAGCAGTACTTC
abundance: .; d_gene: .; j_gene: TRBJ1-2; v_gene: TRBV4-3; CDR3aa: CASSHLTANYGYTF; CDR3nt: TGCGCCAGCAGCCACCTGACAGCCAACTATGGCTACACCTTC
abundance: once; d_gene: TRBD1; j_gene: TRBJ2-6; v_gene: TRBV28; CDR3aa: CASSPTGTGANVLTF; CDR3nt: TGTGCCAGCAGTCCGACAGGGACCGGGGCCAACGTCCTGACTTTC
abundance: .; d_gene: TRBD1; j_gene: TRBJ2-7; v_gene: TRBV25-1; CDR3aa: CASRATGVAYEQYF; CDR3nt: TGTGCCAGCAGGGCGACAGGGGTGGCCTACGAGCAGTACTTC
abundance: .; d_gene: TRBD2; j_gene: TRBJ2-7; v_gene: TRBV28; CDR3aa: CASSPPGRGSYEQYF; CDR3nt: TGTGCCAGCAGCCCCCCCGGGAGGGGGTCCTACGAGCAGTACTTC
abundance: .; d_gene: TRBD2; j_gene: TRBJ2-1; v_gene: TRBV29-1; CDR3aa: CSLRLAGGSSSYNEQFF; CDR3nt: TGCAGCTTAAGACTAGCGGGAGGGTCGAGCTCCTACAATGAGCAGTTCTTC
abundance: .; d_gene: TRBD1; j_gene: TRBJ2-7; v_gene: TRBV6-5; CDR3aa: CATRRGQISYEQYF; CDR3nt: TGTGCCACCCGACGGGGACAGATTTCCTACGAGCAGTACTTC
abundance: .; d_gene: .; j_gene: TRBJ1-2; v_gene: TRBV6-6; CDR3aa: CAISESLGGYTF; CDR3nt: TGTGCCATCAGTGAGTCTTTAGGAGGCTACACCTTC
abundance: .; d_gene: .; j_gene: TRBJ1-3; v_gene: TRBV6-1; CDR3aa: CASSKEGGSGNTIYF; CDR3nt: TGTGCCAGCAGCAAAGAAGGGGGCTCTGGAAACACCATATATTTT
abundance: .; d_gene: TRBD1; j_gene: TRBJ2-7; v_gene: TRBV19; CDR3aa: CASSTRTGDPYEQYF; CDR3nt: TGTGCCAGTAGTACTCGGACAGGGGATCCCTACGAGCAGTACTTC
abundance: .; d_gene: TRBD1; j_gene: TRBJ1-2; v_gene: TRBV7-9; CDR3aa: CASSTGQAPVYGYTF; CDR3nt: TGTGCCAGCAGCACCGGACAGGCGCCCGTCTATGGCTACACCTTC
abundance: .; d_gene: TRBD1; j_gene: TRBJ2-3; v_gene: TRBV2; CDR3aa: CASRGGQGAADTQYF; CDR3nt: TGTGCCAGCAGGGGGGGACAGGGAGCAGCAGATACGCAGTATTTT
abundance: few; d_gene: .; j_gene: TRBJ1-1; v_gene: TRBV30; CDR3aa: CAWSRWREKAFF; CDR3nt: TGTGCCTGGAGTCGGTGGAGGGAAAAAGCTTTCTTT
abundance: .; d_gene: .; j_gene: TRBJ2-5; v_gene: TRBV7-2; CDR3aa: CASSPGGRETQYF; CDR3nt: TGTGCCAGCAGCCCCGGGGGACGAGAGACCCAGTACTTC
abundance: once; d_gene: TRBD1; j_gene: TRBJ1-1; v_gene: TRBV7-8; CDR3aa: CASTHLGQGLSEAFF; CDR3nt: TGTGCCAGTACGCACCTGGGACAGGGCTTATCTGAAGCTTTCTTT
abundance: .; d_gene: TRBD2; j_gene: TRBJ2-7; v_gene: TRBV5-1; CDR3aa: CASSLVTSGNYEQYF; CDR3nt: TGCGCCAGCAGCTTGGTGACTAGCGGGAACTACGAGCAGTACTTC
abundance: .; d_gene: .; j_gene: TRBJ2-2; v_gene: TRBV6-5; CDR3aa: CASSSTSQTGELFF; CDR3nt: TGTGCCAGCAGTTCCACCTCCCAGACCGGGGAGCTGTTTTTT
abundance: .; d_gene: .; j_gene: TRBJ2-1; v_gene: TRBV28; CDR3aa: CASSLNRHLGQFF; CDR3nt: TGTGCCAGCAGTTTAAATAGGCACCTTGGGCAGTTCTTC
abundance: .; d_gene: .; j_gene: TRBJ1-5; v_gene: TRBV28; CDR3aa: CASSSTPISPQHF; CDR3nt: TGTGCCAGCAGTTCAACTCCAATCAGCCCCCAGCATTTT
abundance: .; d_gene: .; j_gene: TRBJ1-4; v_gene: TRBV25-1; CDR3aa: CASSDSLVSGTNEKLFF; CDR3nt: TGTGCCAGCAGTGATTCTCTGGTGAGCGGGACTAATGAAAAACTGTTTTTT
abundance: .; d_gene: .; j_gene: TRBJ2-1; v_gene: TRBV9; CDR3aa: CASSVVAGTRGEQFF; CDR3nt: TGTGCCAGCAGCGTAGTAGCTGGGACCCGCGGGGAGCAGTTCTTC
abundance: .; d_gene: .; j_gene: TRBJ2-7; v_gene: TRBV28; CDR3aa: CASSLGTLIEQYF; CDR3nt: TGTGCCAGCAGTTTGGGCACCCTAATCGAGCAGTACTTC
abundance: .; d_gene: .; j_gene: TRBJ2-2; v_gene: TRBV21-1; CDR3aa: CASSKVPRDDKSDTGELFF; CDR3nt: TGTGCCAGCAGCAAAGTTCCCCGGGACGATAAAAGCGACACCGGGGAGCTGTTTTTT
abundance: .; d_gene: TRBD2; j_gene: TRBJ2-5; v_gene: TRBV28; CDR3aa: CASSRGGSRGETQYF; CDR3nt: TGTGCCAGCAGTCGGGGGGGCTCACGGGGAGAGACCCAGTACTTC
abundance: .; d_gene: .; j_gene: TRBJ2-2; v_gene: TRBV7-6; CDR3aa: CASSPGAGGPGELFF; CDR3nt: TGTGCCAGCAGCCCGGGGGCGGGCGGACCCGGGGAGCTGTTTTTT
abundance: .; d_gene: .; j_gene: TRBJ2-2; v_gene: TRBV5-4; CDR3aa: CASSQDIVNTGELFF; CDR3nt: TGTGCCAGCAGCCAGGACATCGTAAACACCGGGGAGCTGTTTTTT
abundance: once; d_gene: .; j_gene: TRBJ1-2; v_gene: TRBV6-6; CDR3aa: CASSYGDGDGYTF; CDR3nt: TGTGCCAGCAGTTACGGGGACGGTGATGGCTACACCTTC
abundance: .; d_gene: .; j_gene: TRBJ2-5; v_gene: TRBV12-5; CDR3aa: CASGLSTAPETQYF; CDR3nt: TGTGCTAGTGGTTTGTCAACTGCCCCAGAGACCCAGTACTTC
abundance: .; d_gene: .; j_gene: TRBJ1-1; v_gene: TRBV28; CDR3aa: CASRSGTEAFF; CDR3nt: TGTGCCAGCAGGTCCGGCACTGAAGCTTTCTTT
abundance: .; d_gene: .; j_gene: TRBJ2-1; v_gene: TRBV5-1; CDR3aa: CASSSDGSSYNEQFF; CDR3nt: TGCGCCAGCAGCTCGGACGGAAGCTCCTACAATGAGCAGTTCTTC
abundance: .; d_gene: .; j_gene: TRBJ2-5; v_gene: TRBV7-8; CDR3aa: CASSSSRVLGQETQYF; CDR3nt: TGTGCCAGCAGCTCAAGTAGGGTCCTGGGCCAAGAGACCCAGTACTTC
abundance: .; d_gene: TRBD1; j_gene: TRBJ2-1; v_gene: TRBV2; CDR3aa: CASSEGQFNEQFF; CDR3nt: TGTGCCAGCAGCGAGGGACAGTTCAATGAGCAGTTCTTC
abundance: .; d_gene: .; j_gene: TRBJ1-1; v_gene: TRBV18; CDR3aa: CASSPGTADTEAFF; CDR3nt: TGTGCCAGCTCACCCGGTACAGCTGACACTGAAGCTTTCTTT
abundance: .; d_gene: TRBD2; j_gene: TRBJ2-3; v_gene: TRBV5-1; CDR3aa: CASSFGLAGRTDTQYF; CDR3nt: TGCGCCAGCAGCTTTGGACTAGCGGGAAGGACAGATACGCAGTATTTT
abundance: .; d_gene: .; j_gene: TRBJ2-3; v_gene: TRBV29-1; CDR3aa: CSVGGQQTDTQYF; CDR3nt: TGCAGCGTTGGGGGGCAGCAGACAGATACGCAGTATTTT
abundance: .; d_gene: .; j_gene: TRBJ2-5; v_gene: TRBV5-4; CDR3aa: CASGLDQETQYF; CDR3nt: TGTGCCAGCGGGTTAGACCAAGAGACCCAGTACTTC
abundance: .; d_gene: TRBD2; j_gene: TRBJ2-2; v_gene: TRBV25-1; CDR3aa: CASSEGSGRNTGELFF; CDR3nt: TGTGCCAGCAGTGAAGGAAGCGGGAGGAACACCGGGGAGCTGTTTTTT
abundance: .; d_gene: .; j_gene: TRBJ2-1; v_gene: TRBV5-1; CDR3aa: CASSLELSDGEQFF; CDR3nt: TGCGCCAGCAGCTTGGAGCTCAGTGATGGTGAGCAGTTCTTC
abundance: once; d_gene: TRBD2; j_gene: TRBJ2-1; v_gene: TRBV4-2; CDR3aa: CASSQVLAGGLNNEQFF; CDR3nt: TGTGCCAGCAGCCAAGTACTAGCGGGAGGCCTTAACAATGAGCAGTTCTTC
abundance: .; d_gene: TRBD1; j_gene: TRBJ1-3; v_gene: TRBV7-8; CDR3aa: CASSPRQGDGNTIYF; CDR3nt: TGTGCCAGCAGCCCACGACAGGGAGATGGAAACACCATATATTTT
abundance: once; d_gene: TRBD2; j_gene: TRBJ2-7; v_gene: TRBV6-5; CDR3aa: CASTPGGSESYEQYF; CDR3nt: TGTGCCAGCACCCCGGGGGGTTCCGAGTCCTACGAGCAGTACTTC
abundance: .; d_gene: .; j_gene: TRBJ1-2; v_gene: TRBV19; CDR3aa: CASSIFNYGYTF; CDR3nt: TGTGCCAGTAGTATTTTTAACTATGGCTACACCTTC
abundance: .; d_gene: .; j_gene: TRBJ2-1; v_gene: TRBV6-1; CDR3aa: CASSEVGGIEQFF; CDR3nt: TGTGCCAGCAGTGAAGTTGGTGGGATCGAGCAGTTCTTC
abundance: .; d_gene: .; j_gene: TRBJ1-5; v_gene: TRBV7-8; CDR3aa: CASSLDRAYSNQPQHF; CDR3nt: TGTGCCAGCAGCTTAGACAGGGCTTATAGCAATCAGCCCCAGCATTTT
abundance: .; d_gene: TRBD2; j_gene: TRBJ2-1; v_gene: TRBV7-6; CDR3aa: CASSLAGLASNEQFF; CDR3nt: TGTGCCAGCAGCTTAGCCGGACTAGCGAGTAATGAGCAGTTCTTC
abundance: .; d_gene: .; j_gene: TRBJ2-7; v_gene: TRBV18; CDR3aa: CASCLTGSPSHEQYF; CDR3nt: TGTGCCAGCTGCCTAACGGGGTCCCCCTCCCACGAGCAGTACTTC
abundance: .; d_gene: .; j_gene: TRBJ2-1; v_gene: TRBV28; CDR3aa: CASGLRGSGSSVEQFF; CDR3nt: TGTGCCAGCGGCCTTAGGGGTAGCGGCAGCTCAGTAGAGCAGTTCTTC
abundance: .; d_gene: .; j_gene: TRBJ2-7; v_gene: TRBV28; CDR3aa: CASISGATLQGNEQYF; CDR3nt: TGTGCCAGCATTTCGGGTGCGACCCTTCAAGGGAACGAGCAGTACTTC
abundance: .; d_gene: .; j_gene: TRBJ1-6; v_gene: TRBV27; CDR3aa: CASSSADKEPNSPLHF; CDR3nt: TGTGCCAGCAGTTCCGCCGACAAGGAACCTAATTCACCCCTCCACTTT
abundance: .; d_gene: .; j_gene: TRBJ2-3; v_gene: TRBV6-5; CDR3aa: CASRPGSTDTQYF; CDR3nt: TGTGCCAGCCGGCCGGGGAGCACAGATACGCAGTATTTT
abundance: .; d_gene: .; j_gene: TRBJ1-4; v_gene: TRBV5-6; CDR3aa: CASSPAPRAEKLFF; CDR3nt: TGTGCCAGCAGCCCGGCCCCCAGGGCTGAAAAACTGTTTTTT
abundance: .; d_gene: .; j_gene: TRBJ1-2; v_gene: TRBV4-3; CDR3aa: CASSQVVARGISGYTF; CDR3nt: TGCGCCAGCAGCCAAGTGGTGGCGCGGGGAATCTCGGGCTACACCTTC
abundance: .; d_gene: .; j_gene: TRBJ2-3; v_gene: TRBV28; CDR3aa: CASSLVGGSTDTQYF; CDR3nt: TGTGCCAGCAGTTTAGTTGGGGGCAGCACAGATACGCAGTATTTT
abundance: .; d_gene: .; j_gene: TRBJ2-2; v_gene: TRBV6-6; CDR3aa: CASSYGQTTSGELFF; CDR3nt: TGTGCCAGCAGTTACGGTCAGACAACGTCCGGGGAGCTGTTTTTT
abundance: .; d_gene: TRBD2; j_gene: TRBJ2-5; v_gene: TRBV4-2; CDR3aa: CASSLAGDETQYF; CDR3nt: TGTGCCAGCAGCCTAGCGGGAGATGAGACCCAGTACTTC
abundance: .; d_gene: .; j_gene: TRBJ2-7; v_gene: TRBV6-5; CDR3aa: CASSYSTRTYEQYF; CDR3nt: TGTGCCAGCAGTTACTCGACTAGGACCTACGAGCAGTACTTC